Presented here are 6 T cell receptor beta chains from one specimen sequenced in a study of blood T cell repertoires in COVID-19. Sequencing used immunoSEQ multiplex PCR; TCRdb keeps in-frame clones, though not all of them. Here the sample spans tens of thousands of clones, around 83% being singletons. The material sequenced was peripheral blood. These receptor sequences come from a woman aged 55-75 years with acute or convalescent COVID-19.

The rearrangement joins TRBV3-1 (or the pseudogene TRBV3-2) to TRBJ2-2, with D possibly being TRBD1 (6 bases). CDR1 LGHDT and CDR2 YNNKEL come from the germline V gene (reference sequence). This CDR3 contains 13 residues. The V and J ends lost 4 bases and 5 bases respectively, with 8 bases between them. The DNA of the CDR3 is TGTGCCAGCAGCCCAGGACAGACCGGGGAGCTGTTTTTT. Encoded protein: CASSPGQTGELFF.

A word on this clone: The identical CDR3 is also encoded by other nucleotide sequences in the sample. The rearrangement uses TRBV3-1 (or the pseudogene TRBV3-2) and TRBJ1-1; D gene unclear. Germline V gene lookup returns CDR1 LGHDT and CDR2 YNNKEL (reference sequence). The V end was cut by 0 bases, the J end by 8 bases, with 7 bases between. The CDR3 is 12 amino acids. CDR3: CASSQETGEAFF. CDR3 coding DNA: TGTGCCAGCAGCCAAGAGACTGGCGAAGCTTTCTTT.

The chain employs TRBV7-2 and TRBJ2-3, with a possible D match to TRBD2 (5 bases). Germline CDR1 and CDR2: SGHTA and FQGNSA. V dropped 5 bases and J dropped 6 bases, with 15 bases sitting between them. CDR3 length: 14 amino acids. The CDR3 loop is CASSADPSSDTQYF. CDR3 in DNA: TGTGCCAGCAGCGCAGACCCTAGCAGCGATACGCAGTATTTT.

The CDR3 protein is CASSVTPGGETQYF. Here the CDR3 DNA reads TGTGCCAGCAGCGTAACCCCGGGGGGAGAGACCCAGTACTTC. The V call is TRBV9, the J call TRBJ2-5; 7 nucleotides match TRBD2. This CDR3 contains 14 residues. Germline-derived CDR1 and CDR2 are SGDLS and YYNGEE. The V and J ends lost 1 base and 4 bases, in that order; junction bases with no gene match: 4. The full variable domain, in which reference TRBV9 and TRBJ2-5 provide the parts outside the CDR3, is DSGVTQTPKHLITATGQRVTLRCSPRSGDLSVYWYQQSLDQGLQFLIQYYNGEERAKGNILERFSAQQFPDLHSELNLSSLELGDSALYFCASSVTPGGETQYFGPGTRLLVL.

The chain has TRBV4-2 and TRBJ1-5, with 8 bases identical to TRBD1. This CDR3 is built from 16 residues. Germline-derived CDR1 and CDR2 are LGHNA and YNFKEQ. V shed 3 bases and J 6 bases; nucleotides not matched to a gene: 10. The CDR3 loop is CASSQVTGGVGQPQHF. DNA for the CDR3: TGTGCCAGCAGCCAGGTAACAGGGGGGGTCGGTCAGCCCCAGCATTTT.

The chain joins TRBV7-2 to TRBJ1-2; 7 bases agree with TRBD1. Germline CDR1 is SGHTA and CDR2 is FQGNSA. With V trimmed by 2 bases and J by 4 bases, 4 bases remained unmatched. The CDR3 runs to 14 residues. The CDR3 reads CASSLNRGPYGYTF. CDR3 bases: TGTGCCAGCAGCTTAAACAGGGGACCCTATGGCTACACCTTC.